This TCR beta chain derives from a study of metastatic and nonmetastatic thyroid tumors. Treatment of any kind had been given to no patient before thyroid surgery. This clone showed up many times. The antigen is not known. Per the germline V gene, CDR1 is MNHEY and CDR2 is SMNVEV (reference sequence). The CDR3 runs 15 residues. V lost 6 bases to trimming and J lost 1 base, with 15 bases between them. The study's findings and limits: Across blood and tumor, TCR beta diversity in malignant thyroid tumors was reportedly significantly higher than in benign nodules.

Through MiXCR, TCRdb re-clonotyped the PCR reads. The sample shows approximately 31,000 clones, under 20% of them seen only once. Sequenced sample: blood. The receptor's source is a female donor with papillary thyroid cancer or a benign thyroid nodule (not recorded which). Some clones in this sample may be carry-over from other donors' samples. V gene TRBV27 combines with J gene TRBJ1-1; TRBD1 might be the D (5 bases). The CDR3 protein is CASRSGLPANTEAFF. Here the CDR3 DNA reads TGTGCCAGCAGATCAGGGTTGCCTGCGAACACTGAAGCTTTCTTT.